This T cell receptor beta chain was obtained from a study of blood T cell repertoires in COVID-19. The CDR3 contains 11 residues. Trimming removed 2 bases at V and 8 bases at J, with 6 bases between. With respect to this clone: The same CDR3 can be traced to other DNA sequences in this sample.

Profiled with immunoSEQ multiplex PCR; TCRdb holds only in-frame clones, not every one. The table shows some 250,000 clones, with approximately 86% occurring only once. This sequence joins TRBV12-3 or TRBV12-4 and TRBJ1-1; possible D gene TRBD1, 5 bases. The receptor comes from a woman between 70 and 85 years old with active or convalescent COVID-19. Sequencing was performed on peripheral blood. This CDR3 reads CASSLRGEAFF. In DNA, the CDR3 is TGTGCCAGCAGTTTAAGGGGAGAAGCTTTCTTT.